This is a list of T cell receptor beta chains from one sample in a study of blood T cell repertoires in COVID-19. Assay used: immunoSEQ multiplex PCR; TCRdb lists only in-frame clones, some missing. This sample has approximately 450,000 clones; about 89% occur once, and the top ten carry 4.3%. Sequencing used peripheral blood. These receptors were obtained from a woman aged 25 to 39 with acute or convalescent COVID-19. Both conserved end residues are part of each CDR3.

>TRBV11-2|TRBJ2-7
CASSLDSGGEYEQYF
>TRBV4-1|TRBJ1-2
CASSPYEQGSGYTF
>TRBV28|TRBJ1-2
CASSTGQGVRGYTF
>TRBV12-3/TRBV12-4|TRBJ2-7
CASSQSGDEQYF
>TRBV7-3|TRBJ2-3
CASSSSTDTQYF
>TRBV5-4|TRBJ1-3
CASSRGPDYSGNTIYF
>TRBV23-1|TRBJ2-7
CASSQDGGKTYEQYF
>TRBV5-4|TRBJ1-4
CASSRRGGATNEKLFF
>TRBV28|TRBJ1-3
CASRDTTGTGNTIYF
>TRBV28|TRBJ2-1
CASSRQGDVISEQFF
>TRBV9|TRBJ2-2
CASSVSVDRDRVGDTGELFF
>TRBV18|TRBJ1-4
CASSVTGTSNEKLFF
>TRBV5-4|TRBJ2-1
CASSLGGTEQFF
>TRBV14|TRBJ2-7
CASSRLGDKSREQYF
>TRBV3-1/TRBV3-2|TRBJ1-1
CASSHLTGQNTEAFF
>TRBV5-1|TRBJ2-7
CASSLIGGGAFSYEQYF
>TRBV10-3|TRBJ2-2
CAISEGQGVGTGELFF
>TRBV10-3|TRBJ2-3
CAISDRGRADTQYF
>TRBV28|TRBJ1-5
CASSYKPGQGNQPQHF
>TRBV5-1|TRBJ1-5
CASSLGGQRDQPQHF
>TRBV7-9|TRBJ2-3
CASSADRNTDTQYF
>TRBV7-2|TRBJ1-2
CASSFGQGDGYTF
>TRBV10-3|TRBJ2-2
CAISSSGANTGELFF
>TRBV12-5|TRBJ2-1
CASGLVTSGNYNEQFF
>TRBV5-6|TRBJ2-3
CASSFGTGETSTDTQYF
>TRBV29-1|TRBJ2-7
CSVEGGDGYEQYF
>TRBV14|TRBJ1-2
CASSQQGLDGYTF
>TRBV7-9|TRBJ1-2
CASSPDSHYGYTF
>TRBV7-3|TRBJ2-1
CASSTSLAGGRGGPINEQFF
>TRBV25-1|TRBJ1-1
CASSERSTVNTEAFF
>TRBV18|TRBJ2-7
CASSPRGVLPYEQYF
>TRBV7-2|TRBJ1-5
CASSLGPGAIQHF
>TRBV6-6|TRBJ1-4
CASRGEGRTEKLFF
>TRBV27|TRBJ1-6
CASSLARGYNSPLHF
>TRBV5-1|TRBJ1-5
CASSVTGTPDQPQHF
>TRBV9|TRBJ2-7
CASSVEQGSYEQYF
>TRBV5-1|TRBJ2-7
CASSFSMPGTGSYEQYF
>TRBV18|TRBJ1-2
CASSHGQTNYGYTF
>TRBV18|TRBJ2-4
CASSPVGLAKNIQYF
>TRBV10-3|TRBJ2-5
CAISVGGGETQYF
>TRBV7-3|TRBJ1-6
CASSSPGGPLHF
>TRBV5-1|TRBJ1-6
CASSLGLRDRPGSPLHF
>TRBV7-3|TRBJ2-1
CASSPGGASYNEQFF
>TRBV2|TRBJ2-5
CASREVDSQETQYF
>TRBV27|TRBJ2-2
CASSLYTGELFF
>TRBV7-7|TRBJ2-2
CASSPTNTGELFF
>TRBV30|TRBJ1-6
CAWREGPNNSPLHF
>TRBV2|TRBJ2-5
CASNVAGGQETQYF
>TRBV4-1|TRBJ2-7
CASSQVGAGGTGAYEQYF
>TRBV7-3|TRBJ2-1
CASSVTGQDNEQFF